The present T cell receptor (beta chain) was sequenced within a study of shared clonotypes between healthy human individuals. Findings of the study overall: What limited the represented genetic and exposure-history diversity was the small number of donors.

Germline CDR1 is SGHRS and CDR2 is YFSETQ. The CDR3 extends over 16 amino acids. J lost 2 bases, V lost 2 bases, and 7 bases had no gene match. Profiling relied on immunoSEQ multiplex PCR, and the TCRdb table lists in-frame clones only, not all of them. The repertoire holds 850,000 to 1,200,000 clones, with about 75% as singletons. This clone occurred once. Antigen specificity is unknown. The sequenced sample was memory CD4+ T cells sorted from blood. Sample subset: CD45RA-negative fraction. The chain combines TRBV5-1 with TRBJ2-3; 8 nucleotides agree with TRBD1. This clonotype was obtained from a man between 18 and 35 years old in good health. The CDR3 sequence is CASSFTGGLDTDTQYF. Written as DNA, the CDR3 is TGCGCCAGCAGCTTTACAGGGGGGTTGGACACAGATACGCAGTATTTT.